This TCR beta chain came from a study of cytomegalovirus exposure and HLA in healthy donors. Points from the study as a whole: For most TCR sequences rarity was the rule, although some public TCRs occurred in many donors. Data from an earlier analysis indicated that most TCR beta V segments were productive either about 87% or about 30% of the time. Later work found that TCR association rates differed between HLA loci; DRB1 had the most and HLA-C the fewest.

PCR primers comprised 60 Vbeta and 13 Jbeta primers. Assay used: immunoSEQ multiplex PCR; TCRdb lists only in-frame clones, some missing. This sample carries 100,000 to 150,000 clones, 65% to 80% of them seen once, and the ten largest clones take about 12%. V shed 4 bases, J shed 4 bases, and the junction held 10 bases outside the gene matches. This CDR3 has 16 residues. Germline V gene sequence: CDR1 SGHDT, CDR2 YYEEEE. About this clone itself: The antigen remains undetermined.

Sequenced: PBMCs. The rearrangement joins TRBV5-6 to TRBJ2-1; 8 nucleotides line up with TRBD1. The TCR sequence derives from an older woman in good health and CMV-seropositive. The CDR3 nucleotides read TGTGCCAGCAGCAATACCGGGACAGGAGGGTACAATGAGCAGTTCTTC. Translation gives CASSNTGTGGYNEQFF.